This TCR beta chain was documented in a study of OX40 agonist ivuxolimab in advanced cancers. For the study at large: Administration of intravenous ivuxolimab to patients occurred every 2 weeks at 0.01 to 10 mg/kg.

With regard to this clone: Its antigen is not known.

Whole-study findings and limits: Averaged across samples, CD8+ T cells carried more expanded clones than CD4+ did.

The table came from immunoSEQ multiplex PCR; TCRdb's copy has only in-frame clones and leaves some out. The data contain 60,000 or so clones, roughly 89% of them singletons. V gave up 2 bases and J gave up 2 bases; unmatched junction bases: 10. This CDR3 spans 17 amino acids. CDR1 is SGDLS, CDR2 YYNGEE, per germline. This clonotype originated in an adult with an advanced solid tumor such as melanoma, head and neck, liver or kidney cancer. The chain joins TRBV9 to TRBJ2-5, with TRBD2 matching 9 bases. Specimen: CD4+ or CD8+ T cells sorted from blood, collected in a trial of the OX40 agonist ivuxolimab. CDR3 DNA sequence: TGTGCCAGCAGCGTGTTCGGGGATAGCGGGGGACAAGAGACCCAGTACTTC. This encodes CASSVFGDSGGQETQYF.